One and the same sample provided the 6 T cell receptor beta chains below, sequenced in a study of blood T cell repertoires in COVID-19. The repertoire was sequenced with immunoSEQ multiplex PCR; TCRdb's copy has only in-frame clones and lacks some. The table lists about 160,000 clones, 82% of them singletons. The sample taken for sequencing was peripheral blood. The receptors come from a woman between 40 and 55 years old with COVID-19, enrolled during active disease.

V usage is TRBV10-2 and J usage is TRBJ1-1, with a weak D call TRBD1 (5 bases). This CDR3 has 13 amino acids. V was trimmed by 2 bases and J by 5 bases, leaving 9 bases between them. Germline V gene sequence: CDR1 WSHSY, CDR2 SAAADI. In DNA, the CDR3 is TGCGCCAGCAGTGAGGGCAGGGAAACTGAAGCTTTCTTT. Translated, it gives CASSEGRETEAFF.

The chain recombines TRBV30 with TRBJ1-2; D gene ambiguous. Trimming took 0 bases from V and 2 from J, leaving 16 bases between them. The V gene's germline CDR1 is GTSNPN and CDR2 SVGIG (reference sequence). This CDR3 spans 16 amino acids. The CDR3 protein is CAWSVLPPNRNYGYTF. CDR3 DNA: TGTGCCTGGAGTGTACTGCCCCCTAACCGGAACTATGGCTACACCTTC.

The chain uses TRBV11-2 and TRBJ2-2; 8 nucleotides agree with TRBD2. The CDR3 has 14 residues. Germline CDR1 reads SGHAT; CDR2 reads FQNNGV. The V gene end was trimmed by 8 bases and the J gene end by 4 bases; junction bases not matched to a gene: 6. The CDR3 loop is CASRGLAFTGELFF. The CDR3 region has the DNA TGTGCCAGCCGTGGACTAGCCTTCACCGGGGAGCTGTTTTTT.

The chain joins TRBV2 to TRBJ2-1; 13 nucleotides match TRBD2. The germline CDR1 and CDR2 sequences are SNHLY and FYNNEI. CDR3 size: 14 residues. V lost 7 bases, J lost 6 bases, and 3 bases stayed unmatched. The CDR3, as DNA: TGTGCCAGCACTAGGACTAGCGGGAGCAATGAGCAGTTCTTC. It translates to CASTRTSGSNEQFF.

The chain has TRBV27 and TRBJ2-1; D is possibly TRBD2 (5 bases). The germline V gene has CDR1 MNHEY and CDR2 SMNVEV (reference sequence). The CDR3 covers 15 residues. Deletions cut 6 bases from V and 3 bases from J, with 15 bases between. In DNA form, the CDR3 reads TGTGCCAGCAGCCACGGACTTCCGATCTACAATGAGCAGTTCTTC. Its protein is CASSHGLPIYNEQFF.

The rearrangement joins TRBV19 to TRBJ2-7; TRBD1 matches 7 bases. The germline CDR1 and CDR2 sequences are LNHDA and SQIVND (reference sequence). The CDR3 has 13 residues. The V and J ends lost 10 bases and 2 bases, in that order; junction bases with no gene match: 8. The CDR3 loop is CATTGTDTYEQYF. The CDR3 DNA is TGTGCCACCACCGGGACAGATACCTACGAGCAGTACTTC.